These 26 T cell receptor beta chains came from one sample sequenced in a study of T cell changes during pregnancy in multiple sclerosis. Method: immunoSEQ multiplex PCR; TCRdb's copy keeps in-frame clones and lacks some. This table holds around 120,000 clones, approximately 91% found once. This specimen consisted of peripheral blood, obtained after pregnancy. The source of these receptors is a female donor with multiple sclerosis, enrolled in a pregnancy study.

The chain carries TRBV19 and TRBJ2-7; TRBD2 agrees at 10 bases. The CDR3 has 17 amino acids. J lost 2 bases, V lost 1 base, and 8 bases had no gene match. CDR1 and CDR2 (germline): LNHDA, SQIVND (reference sequence). The DNA of the CDR3 is TGTGCCAGTAGTATAGCCGACTTAGCGGGGGGTACCTACGAGCAGTACTTC. It specifies CASSIADLAGGTYEQYF.

V and J are TRBV5-1 and TRBJ1-3; D perhaps matches TRBD1 (5 bases). The ends were cut back, 0 bases at V and 3 bases at J, with 16 bases in the middle. This CDR3 has 17 residues. The germline V gene encodes CDR1 SGHRS and CDR2 YFSETQ. The CDR3 nucleotides are TGCGCCAGCAGCTTGGCGGGGGACTCAGGAGTTGGAAACACCATATATTTT. Amino acid sequence: CASSLAGDSGVGNTIYF.

The V call is TRBV2, the J call TRBJ2-4, with 12 bases lining up with TRBD2. Per germline, CDR1 SNHLY and CDR2 FYNNEI. The CDR3 spans 19 residues. Trimming cost V 7 bases and J 0 bases; bases outside gene matches: 13. The CDR3 DNA reads TGTGCCAGCACCCCGGAACTAGCGGGGGGCCTTATAGCCAAAAACATTCAGTACTTC. As protein: CASTPELAGGLIAKNIQYF.

The chain is built from TRBV19 and TRBJ1-5; D perhaps matches TRBD1 (6 bases). Looked up from germline, CDR1 is LNHDA and CDR2 is SQIVND (reference sequence). Trimming stripped 8 bases from V and 5 bases from J, with 19 bases between. The CDR3 is 15 amino acids. The CDR3 sequence: CASFPGAGGYQPQHF. The CDR3 nucleotides read TGTGCCAGTTTCCCAGGGGCGGGAGGTTATCAGCCCCAGCATTTT. Based on the CDR3 plus reference TRBV19 and TRBJ1-5, the full variable domain is DGGITQSPKYLFRKEGQNVTLSCEQNLNHDAMYWYRQDPGQGLRLIYYSQIVNDFQKGDIAEGYSVSREKKESFPLTVTSAQKNPTAFYLCASFPGAGGYQPQHFGDGTRLSIL.

The CDR3 region is CASSYSSGSHNEQFF. The CDR3 region has the DNA TGTGCCAGCAGTTACTCTAGCGGATCTCACAATGAGCAGTTCTTC. This chain joins TRBV6-5 and TRBJ2-1; maybe TRBD2 (6 bases). This CDR3 is 15 amino acids long. CDR1 is MNHEY, CDR2 SVGAGI, per germline. Trimming pared 0 bases from V and 5 bases from J, leaving 11 bases between.

The rearrangement links TRBV19 to TRBJ1-5; D is perhaps TRBD1 (6 bases). V lost 3 bases, J lost 2 bases, and 11 bases lay in between. The CDR3 covers 15 residues. Germline CDR1 is LNHDA and CDR2 is SQIVND (reference sequence). In nucleotides, the CDR3 is TGTGCCAGTAGTATCCACAGGGTAGGCAATCAGCCCCAGCATTTT. Amino acid sequence: CASSIHRVGNQPQHF.

The chain links TRBV18 to TRBJ1-2; TRBD1 agrees at 8 bases. V was clipped by 0 bases and J by 4 bases; unmatched bases: 4. Germline V gives CDR1 KGHSH, CDR2 LQKENI. This CDR3 is 15 amino acids long. CDR3 protein: CASSPPPGTGYGYTF. The CDR3 nucleotides read TGTGCCAGCTCACCACCCCCCGGGACAGGCTATGGCTACACCTTC. Full variable domain (outside the CDR3, taken from reference TRBV18 and TRBJ1-2): NAGVMQNPRHLVRRRGQEARLRCSPMKGHSHVYWYRQLPEEGLKFMVYLQKENIIDESGMPKERFSAEFPKEGPSILRIQQVVRGDSAAYFCASSPPPGTGYGYTFGSGTRLTVV.

The chain is built from TRBV14 and TRBJ1-3; D call uncertain. The CDR3 runs to 19 residues. CDR1 SGHDN and CDR2 FVKESK come from the germline V gene. V was cut by 4 bases and J by 4 bases, with 26 bases left in between. The CDR3 region is CASSLISEDGPTGGNTIYF. CDR3 nucleotides: TGTGCCAGCAGCCTCATTTCGGAGGACGGCCCTACGGGAGGAAACACCATATATTTT.

The chain carries TRBV9 and TRBJ2-2; 10 positions agree with TRBD2. The CDR3 extends over 17 amino acids. The germline V gene encodes CDR1 SGDLS and CDR2 YYNGEE. After removal of 0 bases from V and 7 bases from J, the junction contained 9 bases not matched to a gene. The CDR3 sequence is CASSVVSGGAFGGELFF. CDR3 nucleotides: TGTGCCAGCAGCGTAGTCAGCGGGGGGGCCTTTGGCGGGGAGCTGTTTTTT.

In its sample, this clone was seen once. The gene calls are TRBV5-8 and TRBJ2-3; perhaps TRBD2 as D (5 bases). The CDR3 is made up of 13 amino acids. Trimming left V 6 bases short and J 1 base short, with 9 bases between. The V gene's germline CDR1 is SGHTS and CDR2 YDEGEE. The CDR3 spells CASTLSGTDTQYF. The CDR3 DNA reads TGTGCCAGCACCCTTAGCGGCACAGATACGCAGTATTTT.

The V gene is TRBV11-2, the J gene TRBJ2-3; tentatively, D is TRBD2 (7 bases). Germline V gene sequence: CDR1 SGHAT, CDR2 FQNNGV. The CDR3 contains 16 residues. The V end was cut by 5 bases, the J end by 4 bases, with 19 bases between. The CDR3 region is CASSKTAGAVADTQYF. The CDR3 nucleotides read TGTGCCAGCAGCAAAACGGCGGGGGCGGTGGCAGATACGCAGTATTTT.

The gene calls are TRBV13 and TRBJ1-2; D perhaps matches TRBD1 (5 bases). This CDR3 has 15 amino acids. V was clipped by 5 bases and J by 3 bases, with 16 bases between them. The germline CDR1 and CDR2 sequences are PRHDT and FYEKMQ (reference sequence). The CDR3 here is CASSHPKTGDYGYTF. Here the CDR3 DNA reads TGTGCCAGCAGCCACCCCAAGACGGGGGACTATGGCTACACCTTC. Variable domain in full (rest from reference TRBV13 and TRBJ1-2): AAGVIQSPRHLIKEKRETATLKCYPIPRHDTVYWYQQGPGQDPQFLISFYEKMQSDKGSIPDRFSAQQFSDYHSELNMSSLELGDSALYFCASSHPKTGDYGYTFGSGTRLTVV.

The chain is built from TRBV11-2 and TRBJ1-2; 9 bases match TRBD1. This CDR3 is 14 amino acids long. Germline V CDR1 and CDR2: SGHAT, FQNNGV. The V and J ends lost 6 bases and 4 bases, in that order; junction bases with no gene match: 6. In DNA, the CDR3 is TGTGCCAGCAGACTGACAGGGGGATCCTATGGCTACACCTTC. It specifies CASRLTGGSYGYTF.

V is TRBV5-5 and J is TRBJ2-5; TRBD1 is a possible D gene (7 bases). The CDR3 extends over 16 amino acids. The ends were cut back, 5 bases at V and 2 bases at J, with 19 bases in the middle. The germline gives CDR1 SGHKS, CDR2 YYEKEE (reference sequence). The DNA for the CDR3 is TGTGCCAGCAGATTAGGGACAGCCGGAGGGCAAGAGACCCAGTACTTC. Protein: CASRLGTAGGQETQYF.

This chain joins TRBV7-8 and TRBJ1-4, with a tentative D call TRBD1 (5 bases). V dropped 1 base and J dropped 1 base, with 13 bases sitting between them. The CDR3 is 17 residues long. Germline assignment: CDR1 SGHVS and CDR2 FQNEAQ. This CDR3 reads CASSLGGGGGTNEKLFF. In nucleotides, the CDR3 is TGTGCCAGCAGCTTAGGAGGTGGGGGAGGAACTAATGAAAAACTGTTTTTT.

The rearrangement links TRBV18 to TRBJ1-1, with 8 bases fitting TRBD1. This CDR3 is 15 amino acids long. Germline CDR1 is KGHSH and CDR2 is LQKENI. With 3 bases clipped from V and 3 bases from J, the junction kept 6 bases outside the gene matches. CDR3 sequence reads: CASSPSDREYTEAFF. The CDR3 nucleotides are TGTGCCAGCTCACCGTCGGACAGGGAGTACACTGAAGCTTTCTTT.

The chain has TRBV6-4 and TRBJ2-1; D gene ambiguous. Germline-derived CDR1 and CDR2 are MRHNA and SNTAGT. The V gene lost 2 bases and the J gene lost 6 bases, with 8 bases spanning the gap. The CDR3 consists of 13 residues. Here the CDR3 DNA reads TGTGCCAGCAGTGACGCTGGCAGCAATGAGCAGTTCTTC. Translated, it gives CASSDAGSNEQFF.

Of note for this clone: One junction end disagrees with the germline gene, perhaps due to a read error. The sample contains more than one DNA sequence encoding this CDR3. The chain links TRBV11-2 to TRBJ2-7, with D possibly TRBD1 on 6 matching bases. The CDR3 has 14 residues. CDR1 is SGHAT, CDR2 FQNNGV, per germline. The CDR3 sequence is CASSLDRLAYEQYF. The DNA of the CDR3 is TGTGCCAGCAGCCTAGACAGGCTGGCCTACGAGCAGTACTTC.

This clone was counted a single time. Distinct nucleotide sequences in the sample also encode this CDR3. The V gene is TRBV5-1, the J gene TRBJ2-2; tentative D call: TRBD1 (5 bases). Per germline, CDR1 SGHRS and CDR2 YFSETQ. The ends were cut back, 1 base at V and 3 bases at J, with 7 bases in the middle. The CDR3 spans 14 residues. The CDR3: CASSLLGDTGELFF. CDR3 in DNA: TGCGCCAGCAGCTTGTTAGGGGACACCGGGGAGCTGTTTTTT. Based on the CDR3 plus reference TRBV5-1 and TRBJ2-2, the full variable domain is KAGVTQTPRYLIKTRGQQVTLSCSPISGHRSVSWYQQTPGQGLQFLFEYFSETQRNKGNFPGRFSGRQFSNSRSEMNVSTLELGDSALYLCASSLLGDTGELFFGEGSRLTVL.

V gene TRBV5-6 combines with J gene TRBJ2-1; D is uncertain. The CDR3 spans 14 residues. V was pared by 4 bases and J by 5 bases, with 13 bases between. Germline loops: CDR1 SGHDT, CDR2 YYEEEE. The CDR3 loop is CASSPVNQDNEQFF. DNA of the CDR3: TGTGCCAGCAGCCCGGTTAACCAGGACAATGAGCAGTTCTTC.

The chain carries TRBV19 and TRBJ2-6; 8 bases line up with TRBD1. V lost 6 bases, J lost 2 bases, and 6 bases stayed unmatched. Germline CDR1 and CDR2: LNHDA and SQIVND (reference sequence). The CDR3 has 16 amino acids. The CDR3: CASSDRGLPGANVLTF. The CDR3 coding sequence is TGTGCCAGTAGCGACAGGGGATTACCTGGGGCCAACGTCCTGACTTTC. The whole variable domain, remainder taken from reference TRBV19 and TRBJ2-6, is DGGITQSPKYLFRKEGQNVTLSCEQNLNHDAMYWYRQDPGQGLRLIYYSQIVNDFQKGDIAEGYSVSREKKESFPLTVTSAQKNPTAFYLCASSDRGLPGANVLTFGAGSRLTVL.

This clone occurred a few times. CDR3 sequence (DNA): TGTGCCAGCAGCTTATTGAGCGGGGGGGCGGGAGAGACCCAGTACTTC. Its translation is CASSLLSGGAGETQYF. This chain links TRBV7-2 with TRBJ2-5; 10 bases match TRBD2. Trimming cost V 2 bases and J 4 bases; bases outside gene matches: 7. Germline CDR1 is SGHTA and CDR2 is FQGNSA. The CDR3 extends over 16 amino acids.

The chain uses TRBV5-1 and TRBJ2-7; 8 bases are shared with TRBD1. With 0 bases clipped from V and 4 bases from J, the junction kept 9 bases outside the gene matches. From germline, CDR1 is SGHRS and CDR2 YFSETQ. The CDR3 is 16 residues long. CDR3 in DNA: TGCGCCAGCAGCTTGGCTCCGGACAGGGTGAGGTACGAGCAGTACTTC. This encodes CASSLAPDRVRYEQYF.

The V and J genes are TRBV5-1 and TRBJ2-1, with 7 bases lining up with TRBD1. Germline V gene lookup returns CDR1 SGHRS and CDR2 YFSETQ. The V and J ends lost 3 bases and 4 bases, in that order; junction bases with no gene match: 7. The CDR3 totals 15 residues. As DNA, the CDR3 is TGCGCCAGCAGCTACCCGGGACAGATTTACAATGAGCAGTTCTTC. This gives the protein CASSYPGQIYNEQFF. The full variable domain, rest sourced from reference TRBV5-1 and TRBJ2-1, is KAGVTQTPRYLIKTRGQQVTLSCSPISGHRSVSWYQQTPGQGLQFLFEYFSETQRNKGNFPGRFSGRQFSNSRSEMNVSTLELGDSALYLCASSYPGQIYNEQFFGPGTRLTVL.

The CDR3 sequence: CASSLSRGTPRGDTQYF. The DNA for the CDR3 is TGTGCCAGCAGTCTCTCGCGTGGGACACCCAGGGGAGATACGCAGTATTTT. The V and J genes are TRBV27 and TRBJ2-3; the D gene is possibly TRBD1 (6 bases). The CDR3 has 17 amino acids. CDR1 and CDR2 from the germline V gene are MNHEY and SMNVEV (reference sequence). Trimming stripped 5 bases from V and 5 bases from J, with 23 bases between.

The chain joins TRBV6-1 to TRBJ2-3; 10 bases fit TRBD2. The CDR3 length is 16 residues. J lost 3 bases, V lost 4 bases, and 7 bases had no gene match. The germline CDR1 and CDR2 sequences are MNHNS and SASEGT. CDR3 protein: CASSVASGGLTDTQYF. In DNA, the CDR3 is TGTGCCAGCAGTGTGGCTAGCGGGGGCCTTACAGATACGCAGTATTTT.